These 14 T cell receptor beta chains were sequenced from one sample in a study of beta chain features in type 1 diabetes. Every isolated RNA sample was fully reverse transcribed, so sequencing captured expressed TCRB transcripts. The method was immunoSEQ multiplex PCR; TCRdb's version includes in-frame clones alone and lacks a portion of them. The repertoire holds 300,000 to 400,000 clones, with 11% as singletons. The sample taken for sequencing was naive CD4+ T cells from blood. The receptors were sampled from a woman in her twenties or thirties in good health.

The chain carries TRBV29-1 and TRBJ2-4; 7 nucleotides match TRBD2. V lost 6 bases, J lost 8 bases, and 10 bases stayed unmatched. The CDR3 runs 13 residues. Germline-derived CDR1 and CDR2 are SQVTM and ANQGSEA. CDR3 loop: CSVKGRERDIQYF. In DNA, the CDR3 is TGCAGCGTCAAAGGGCGGGAGCGGGACATTCAGTACTTC.

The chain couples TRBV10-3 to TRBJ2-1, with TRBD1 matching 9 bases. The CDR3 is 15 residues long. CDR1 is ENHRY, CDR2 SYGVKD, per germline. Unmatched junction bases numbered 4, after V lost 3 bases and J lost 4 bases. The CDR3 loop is CAISDSGQGYNEQFF. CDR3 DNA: TGTGCCATCAGTGACTCGGGACAGGGTTACAATGAGCAGTTCTTC.

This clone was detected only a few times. Here the CDR3 reads CASGGYQPQHF. As DNA, the CDR3 is TGTGCCAGCGGAGGTTATCAGCCCCAGCATTTT. The V and J genes are TRBV28 and TRBJ1-5; D is undetermined. The germline V gene encodes CDR1 MDHEN and CDR2 SYDVKM. The CDR3 has 11 residues. The V and J ends lost 8 bases and 5 bases respectively, with 7 bases between them.

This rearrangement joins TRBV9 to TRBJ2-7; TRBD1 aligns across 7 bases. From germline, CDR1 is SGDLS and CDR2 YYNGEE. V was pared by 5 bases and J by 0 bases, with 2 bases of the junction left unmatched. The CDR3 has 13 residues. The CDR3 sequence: CASSRDSSYEQYF. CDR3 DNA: TGTGCCAGCAGTCGGGACAGCTCCTACGAGCAGTACTTC.

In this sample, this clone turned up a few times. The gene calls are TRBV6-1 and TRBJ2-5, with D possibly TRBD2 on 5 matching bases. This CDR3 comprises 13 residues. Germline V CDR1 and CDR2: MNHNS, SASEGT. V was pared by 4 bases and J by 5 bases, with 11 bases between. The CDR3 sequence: CASSVGSRETQYF. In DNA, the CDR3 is TGTGCCAGCAGTGTTGGGAGCAGGGAGACCCAGTACTTC.

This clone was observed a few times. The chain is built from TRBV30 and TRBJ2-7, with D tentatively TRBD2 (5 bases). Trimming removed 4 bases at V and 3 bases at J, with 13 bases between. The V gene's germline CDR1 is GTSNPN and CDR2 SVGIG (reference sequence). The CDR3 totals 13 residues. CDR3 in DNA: TGTGCCTGGATCGGCCGGGAAGGCTACGAGCAGTACTTC. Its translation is CAWIGREGYEQYF.

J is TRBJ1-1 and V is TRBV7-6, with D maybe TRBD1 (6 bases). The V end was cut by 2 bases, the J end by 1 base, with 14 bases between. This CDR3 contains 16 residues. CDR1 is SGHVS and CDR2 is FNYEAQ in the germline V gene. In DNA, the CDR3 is TGTGCCAGCAGCTTATCTGGGGGGGCTAAGAACACTGAAGCTTTCTTT. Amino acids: CASSLSGGAKNTEAFF.

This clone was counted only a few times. The CDR3 loop is CAPPTRQISGNTIYF. The CDR3 DNA reads TGTGCCCCACCGACCCGACAGATCTCTGGAAACACCATATATTTT. The rearrangement links TRBV6-1 to TRBJ1-3; possibly TRBD1 for D (5 bases). The germline gives CDR1 MNHNS, CDR2 SASEGT. Trimming removed 11 bases from V and 0 bases from J, with 17 bases in between. CDR3 length: 15 amino acids.

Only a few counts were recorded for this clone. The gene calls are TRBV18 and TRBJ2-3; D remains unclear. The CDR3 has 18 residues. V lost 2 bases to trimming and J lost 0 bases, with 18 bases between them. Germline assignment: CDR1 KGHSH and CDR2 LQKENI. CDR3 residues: CASSPTGPGVQSTDTQYF. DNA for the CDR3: TGTGCCAGCTCACCAACGGGTCCGGGTGTCCAAAGCACAGATACGCAGTATTTT.

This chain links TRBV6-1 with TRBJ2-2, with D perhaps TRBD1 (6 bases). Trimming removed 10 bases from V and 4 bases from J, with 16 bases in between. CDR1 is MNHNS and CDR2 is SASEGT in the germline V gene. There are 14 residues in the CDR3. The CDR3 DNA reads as TGTGCCAACTCGCTTTCAGGGGCCACCGGGGAGCTGTTTTTT. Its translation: CANSLSGATGELFF.

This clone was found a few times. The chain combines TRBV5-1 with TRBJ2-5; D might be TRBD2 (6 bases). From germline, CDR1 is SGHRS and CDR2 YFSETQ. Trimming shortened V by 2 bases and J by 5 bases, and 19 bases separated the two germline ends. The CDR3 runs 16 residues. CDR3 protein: CASSFAGGAARETQYF. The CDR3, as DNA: TGCGCCAGCAGCTTCGCCGGAGGGGCTGCGAGGGAGACCCAGTACTTC.

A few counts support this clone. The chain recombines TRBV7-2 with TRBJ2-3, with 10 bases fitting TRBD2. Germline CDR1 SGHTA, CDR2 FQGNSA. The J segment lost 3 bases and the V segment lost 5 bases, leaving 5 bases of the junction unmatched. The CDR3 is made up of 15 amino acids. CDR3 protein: CASSQAGGRTDTQYF. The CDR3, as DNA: TGTGCCAGCAGCCAAGCGGGAGGGCGTACAGATACGCAGTATTTT.

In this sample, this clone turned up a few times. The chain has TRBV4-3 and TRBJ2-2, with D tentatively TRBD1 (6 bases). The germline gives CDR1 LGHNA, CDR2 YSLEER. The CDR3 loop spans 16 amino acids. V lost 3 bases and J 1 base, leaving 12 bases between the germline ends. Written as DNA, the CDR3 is TGCGCCAGCAGCCAGCCACAGGGCCTGAACACCGGGGAGCTGTTTTTT. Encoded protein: CASSQPQGLNTGELFF.

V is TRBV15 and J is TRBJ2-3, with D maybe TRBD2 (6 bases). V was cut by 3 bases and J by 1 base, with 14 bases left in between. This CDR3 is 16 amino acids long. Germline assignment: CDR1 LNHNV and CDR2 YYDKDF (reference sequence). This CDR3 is CATSRALASRTDTQYF. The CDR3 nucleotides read TGTGCCACCAGCAGGGCCCTAGCGAGCCGCACAGATACGCAGTATTTT.